This T cell receptor beta chain was identified during a study of T cell repertoires in cytomegalovirus infection. Overall study context: Peptides in the study included HLA-C-restricted and HLA-B-restricted CMV epitopes. Indicated by public TCR beta signatures were CMV infection and matching HLA type.

A note on this clonotype: Its target is unknown.

The CDR3 runs 16 residues. CDR1 and CDR2 (germline): SQVTM, ANQGSEA. V shed 1 base and J shed 5 bases, with 17 bases lying between them. Whole-study findings and limits: Across the ex vivo response, the dominant clonotypes were HLA-C-restricted CMV-specific TCR beta clonotypes. CMV carriers with the relevant HLA were identified by cumulative public TCR beta family frequency.

TCRdb used MiXCR to reprocess the reads, holding one entry per CDR3 protein. The table shows tens of thousands of distinct CDR3 sequences, with about 19% occurring only once. V and J are TRBV29-1 and TRBJ2-2, with D perhaps matching TRBD1 or TRBD2 (5 bases each). This TCR was recovered from a human donor in good health (CMV status not recorded). Some clones in this sample may be carry-over from other donors' samples. The material sequenced was CD8+ T cells from cultured PBMCs, taken from culture after CMV antigen stimulation. CDR3 DNA sequence: TGCAGCGTTGAAGTCGTCGGGGCCGAGAGGACCGGGGAGCTGTTTTTT. It encodes CSVEVVGAERTGELFF.